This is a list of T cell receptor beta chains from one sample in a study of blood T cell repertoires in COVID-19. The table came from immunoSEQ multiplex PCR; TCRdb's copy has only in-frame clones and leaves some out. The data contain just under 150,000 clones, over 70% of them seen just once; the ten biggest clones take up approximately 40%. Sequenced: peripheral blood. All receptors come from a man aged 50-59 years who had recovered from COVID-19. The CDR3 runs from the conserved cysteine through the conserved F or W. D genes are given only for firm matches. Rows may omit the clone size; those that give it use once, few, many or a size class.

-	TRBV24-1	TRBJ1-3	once	CATSDLQGTQSSGNTIYF	TGTGCCACCAGTGATTTGCAGGGGACACAGAGCTCTGGAAACACCATATATTTT
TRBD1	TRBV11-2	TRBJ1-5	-	CASSLGRGPATPQHF	TGTGCCAGCAGCTTGGGCAGGGGGCCGGCGACGCCCCAGCATTTT
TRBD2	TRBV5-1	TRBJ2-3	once	CASSFSGTSGSTDTQYF	TGCGCCAGCAGCTTTTCCGGGACTAGTGGGAGCACAGATACGCAGTATTTT
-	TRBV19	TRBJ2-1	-	CASSGGTYNEQFF	TGTGCCAGTAGTGGGGGGACTTACAATGAGCAGTTCTTC
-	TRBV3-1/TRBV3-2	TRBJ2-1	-	CASSLGRQGNPNEQFF	TGTGCCAGCAGCCTTGGGCGGCAGGGGAATCCCAATGAGCAGTTCTTC
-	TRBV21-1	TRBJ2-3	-	CASSSPGRGHSTDTQYF	TGTGCCAGCAGCTCCCCAGGTCGGGGACATAGCACAGATACGCAGTATTTT
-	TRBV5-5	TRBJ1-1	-	CASSLSRTEAFF	TGTGCCAGCAGCTTATCGCGGACTGAAGCTTTCTTT
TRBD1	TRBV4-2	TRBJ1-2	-	CASSQDGGQERYGYTF	TGTGCCAGCAGCCAAGATGGGGGACAGGAGAGGTATGGCTACACCTTC
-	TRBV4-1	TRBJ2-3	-	CASSQELGQGPFFGGATDTQYF	TGCGCCAGCAGCCAAGAATTGGGACAGGGACCCTTTTTCGGGGGGGCCACAGATACGCAGTATTTT
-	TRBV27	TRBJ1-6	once	CASSLSGYNSPLHF	TGTGCCAGCAGTTTATCCGGGTATAATTCACCCCTCCACTTT
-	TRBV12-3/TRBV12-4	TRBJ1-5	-	CASSLGSGKPQHF	TGTGCCAGCAGTTTAGGTTCGGGAAAGCCCCAGCATTTT
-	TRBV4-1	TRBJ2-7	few	CASSQVDRKHEQYF	TGCGCCAGCAGCCAAGTCGACAGGAAGCACGAGCAGTACTTC
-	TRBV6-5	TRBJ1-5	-	CASSGRQTNQPQHF	TGTGCCAGCAGCGGGAGACAGACGAATCAGCCCCAGCATTTT
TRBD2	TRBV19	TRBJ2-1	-	CASSIGPSGGRRNEQFF	TGTGCCAGTAGTATAGGCCCTAGCGGGGGGCGGCGCAATGAGCAGTTCTTC
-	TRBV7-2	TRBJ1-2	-	CASSEGGGAGYGYTF	TGTGCCAGCAGCGAAGGGGGAGGGGCAGGCTATGGCTACACCTTC
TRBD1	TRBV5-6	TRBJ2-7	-	CASSSGTGGVYEQYF	TGTGCCAGCAGCTCCGGGACAGGGGGCGTTTACGAGCAGTACTTC
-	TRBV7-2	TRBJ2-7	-	CASSFNGFTDYEQYF	TGTGCCAGCAGCTTTAATGGTTTTACAGACTACGAGCAGTACTTC
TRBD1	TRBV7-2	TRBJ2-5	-	CASSLDRGRETQYF	TGTGCCAGCAGCTTAGACAGGGGGCGGGAGACCCAGTACTTC
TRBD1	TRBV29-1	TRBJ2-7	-	CSVGDRGPYEQYF	TGCAGCGTTGGGGACAGGGGCCCCTACGAGCAGTACTTC
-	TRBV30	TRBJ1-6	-	CAWRTERVPLHF	TGTGCCTGGAGAACTGAGAGGGTTCCCCTCCACTTT
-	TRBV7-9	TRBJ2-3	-	CASSDVGTSDTQYF	TGTGCCAGCAGCGATGTTGGGACTTCAGATACGCAGTATTTT
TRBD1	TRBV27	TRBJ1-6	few	CASSLSGQVNSPLHF	TGTGCCAGCAGTTTATCGGGACAGGTGAATTCACCCCTCCACTTT